A single sample is the source of the 21 T cell receptor beta chains below, sequenced in a study of T cell repertoires in cytomegalovirus infection. Each CDR3 protein is one row after TCRdb ran MiXCR on the reads. Among roughly 760,000 distinct CDR3 sequences listed, less than 40% were seen once. Source material: PBMCs. These TCRs come from a human donor in good health (CMV status not recorded). Some clones in this sample may be carry-over from other donors' samples.

The CDR3 sequence: CASSTLGSQPQHF. The CDR3 nucleotides are TGTGCCAGCAGTACTCTAGGGAGTCAGCCCCAGCATTTT. The chain uses TRBV27 and TRBJ1-5; D is uncertain. The length of the CDR3 is 13 residues. V was cut by 5 bases and J by 6 bases, with 11 bases left in between. The germline V gene has CDR1 MNHEY and CDR2 SMNVEV (reference sequence).

The chain combines TRBV5-1 with TRBJ1-2; 9 positions match TRBD1. The V and J ends lost 4 bases and 8 bases, in that order; junction bases with no gene match: 9. The CDR3 runs to 14 residues. CDR1 SGHRS and CDR2 YFSETQ come from the germline V gene. The CDR3 nucleotides read TGCGCCAGCAGCACCCGACAGGGGGGAGACGGCTACACCTTC. The encoded protein is CASSTRQGGDGYTF. Variable domain in full (rest from reference TRBV5-1 and TRBJ1-2): KAGVTQTPRYLIKTRGQQVTLSCSPISGHRSVSWYQQTPGQGLQFLFEYFSETQRNKGNFPGRFSGRQFSNSRSEMNVSTLELGDSALYLCASSTRQGGDGYTFGSGTRLTVV.

In this sample, this clonotype turned up a few times. This rearrangement joins TRBV2 to TRBJ1-1, with 9 nucleotides matching TRBD1. Germline V gene data show CDR1 as SNHLY and CDR2 as FYNNEI. The CDR3 has 12 residues. V lost 6 bases, J lost 11 bases, and 7 bases stayed unmatched. The CDR3 DNA sequence: TGTGCCAGCAGGGGGGACAGGGCGAACGCTTTCTTT. Translation: CASRGDRANAFF.

Comment on this clonotype: A clone one base away is much larger, so this may be a read error. The J gene is TRBJ2-2, the V gene TRBV7-2; D is unclear. CDR3 length: 15 amino acids. The germline V gene encodes CDR1 SGHTA and CDR2 FQGNSA. The CDR3 coding sequence is TGTGACAGCAGCTCCGGGCCGGTAGACACCGGGGAGCTGTTTTTT. Encoded protein: CDSSSGPVDTGELFF.

The chain combines TRBV19 with TRBJ2-5, with a tentative D call TRBD1 (6 bases). The germline V gene has CDR1 LNHDA and CDR2 SQIVND (reference sequence). The CDR3 contains 16 residues. Trimming cost V 3 bases and J 2 bases, with 16 bases left between them. The CDR3 is CASSITGLGDQETQYF. CDR3 bases: TGTGCCAGTAGTATCACAGGGTTGGGGGATCAAGAGACCCAGTACTTC.

The chain combines TRBV25-1 with TRBJ2-7; D is possibly TRBD1 (6 bases). Trimming removed 2 bases from V and 3 bases from J, with 14 bases in between. The CDR3 contains 15 residues. Germline V gives CDR1 MGHDK, CDR2 SYGVNS. For the CDR3, the DNA is TGTGCCAGCAGTGAACACAGGGAAGGGGACTACGAGCAGTACTTC. Translated, it gives CASSEHREGDYEQYF.

This clonotype has only a few counts. The chain uses TRBV7-6 and TRBJ2-2, with 10 bases identical to TRBD1. Germline V gives CDR1 SGHVS, CDR2 FNYEAQ. V dropped 5 bases and J dropped 2; count of bases not matched to a gene: 8. CDR3 size: 17 residues. Here the CDR3 DNA reads TGTGCCAGCAGCCTCTGGGACAGGGGTAGTAACACCGGGGAGCTGTTTTTT. Translating it yields CASSLWDRGSNTGELFF.

This clonotype occurred a few times. The J gene is TRBJ2-7, the V gene TRBV28, with a possible D match to TRBD1 (5 bases). The CDR3 length is 15 residues. V was shortened by 4 bases and J by 1 base, with 14 bases between the two germline ends. CDR1 MDHEN and CDR2 SYDVKM come from the germline V gene. CDR3 sequence: CASSSGDRKSYEQYF. Written as DNA, the CDR3 is TGTGCCAGCAGTTCCGGTGACAGAAAATCCTACGAGCAGTACTTC.

V gene TRBV7-9 combines with J gene TRBJ1-5; D ambiguous. Germline CDR1 is SEHNR and CDR2 is FQNEAQ (reference sequence). CDR3 length: 13 amino acids. Trimming shortened V by 7 bases and J by 1 base, and 8 bases separated the two germline ends. CDR3 sequence reads: CASTQLSNQPQHF. Written as DNA, the CDR3 is TGTGCCAGCACACAGTTGAGCAATCAGCCCCAGCATTTT. The full variable domain, its missing parts supplied by reference TRBV7-9 and TRBJ1-5, is DTGVSQNPRHKITKRGQNVTFRCDPISEHNRLYWYRQTLGQGPEFLTYFQNEAQLEKSRLLSDRFSAERPKGSFSTLEIQRTEQGDSAMYLCASTQLSNQPQHFGDGTRLSIL.

This clonotype was detected only a few times. V is TRBV7-2 and J is TRBJ2-7; the D is unclear. CDR1 and CDR2 from the germline V gene are SGHTA and FQGNSA. The CDR3 contains 15 residues. V lost 3 bases and J 5 bases, leaving 17 bases between the germline ends. CDR3 in DNA: TGTGCCAGCAGCTTCCGTGGTCGAGATCTCGACGAGCAGTACTTC. Its protein product is CASSFRGRDLDEQYF.

The rearrangement uses TRBV5-1 and TRBJ1-1, with D possibly TRBD1 on 5 matching bases. V lost 0 bases and J 1 base, leaving 13 bases between the germline ends. CDR3 length: 16 amino acids. The V gene's germline CDR1 is SGHRS and CDR2 YFSETQ. The CDR3 DNA reads as TGCGCCAGCAGCTTGGTTAGCCGACAGACGAACACTGAAGCTTTCTTT. As protein: CASSLVSRQTNTEAFF.

Details on this clonotype: Given a much more abundant clone one base away, this may be a read error. The chain uses TRBV12-3 or TRBV12-4 and TRBJ2-3; TRBD2 aligns across 7 bases. The CDR3 is made up of 16 amino acids. The CDR3 reads CASSAGTTILTDTHYF. CDR3 coding DNA: TGTGCCAGCAGTGCCGGGACTACCATCCTCACAGATACGCATTATTTT.

This clonotype was seen only a few times. CDR3 bases: TGCGCCAGCAGCCAAGTTATGCGGGGGTGGGGTGAGCAGTTCTTC. Translation: CASSQVMRGWGEQFF. V usage is TRBV4-1 and J usage is TRBJ2-1; 7 positions match TRBD2. With V trimmed by 1 base and J by 9 bases, 9 bases remained unmatched. CDR1 is MGHRA, CDR2 YSYEKL, per germline. The CDR3 covers 15 residues.

This chain connects TRBV7-6 to TRBJ1-4; D gene ambiguous. CDR1 and CDR2 from the germline V gene are SGHVS and FNYEAQ. This CDR3 is 14 amino acids long. The germline V and J ends were trimmed by 3 bases and 4 bases, with 9 bases remaining between them. CDR3 nucleotide sequence: TGTGCCAGCAGCTTGACAAGGAGTAATGAAAAACTGTTTTTT. It encodes CASSLTRSNEKLFF.

This clonotype was counted a few times. The J gene is TRBJ2-1, the V gene TRBV7-2, with 7 bases identical to TRBD1. V shed 5 bases and J 8 bases; nucleotides not matched to a gene: 9. The CDR3 length is 14 residues. Germline CDR1 SGHTA, CDR2 FQGNSA. CDR3 nucleotide sequence: TGTGCCAGCAGCAGGAGACAGGGACGCGATGAGCAGTTCTTC. Protein sequence: CASSRRQGRDEQFF.

The rearrangement links TRBV7-2 to TRBJ2-7; 7 bases map to TRBD2. This CDR3 comprises 15 residues. Unmatched junction bases numbered 11, after V lost 3 bases and J lost 6 bases. CDR1 and CDR2 (germline): SGHTA, FQGNSA. CDR3 protein: CASSFMGGSILEQYF. In DNA form, the CDR3 reads TGTGCCAGCAGCTTTATGGGCGGGAGTATCCTCGAGCAGTACTTC.

The CDR3 loop reads CASSQVEAGPSNQPQHF. For the CDR3, the DNA is TGCGCCAGCAGCCAAGTTGAGGCAGGGCCTAGCAATCAGCCCCAGCATTTT. This chain joins TRBV4-1 and TRBJ1-5, with D perhaps TRBD1 (5 bases). This CDR3 contains 17 residues. Trimming took off 1 base at V and 0 bases at J, with 13 bases between the two ends. Looked up from germline, CDR1 is MGHRA and CDR2 is YSYEKL.

This clonotype has a count of ten or more. The gene calls are TRBV28 and TRBJ2-1; possibly TRBD2 for D (6 bases). The CDR3 spans 17 residues. The germline V and J ends were trimmed by 5 bases and 2 bases, with 19 bases remaining between them. From germline, CDR1 is MDHEN and CDR2 SYDVKM. CDR3 sequence reads: CASSTPWGEGAYNEQFF. In nucleotides, the CDR3 is TGTGCCAGCAGTACCCCGTGGGGGGAAGGGGCCTACAATGAGCAGTTCTTC.

The chain is built from TRBV12-3 or TRBV12-4 and TRBJ1-4; tentatively, D is TRBD1 (5 bases). The length of the CDR3 is 15 residues. Trimming shortened V by 5 bases and J by 0 bases, and 10 bases separated the two germline ends. CDR3: CASSHKGSTNEKLFF. The DNA of the CDR3 is TGTGCCAGCAGTCATAAGGGGTCAACTAATGAAAAACTGTTTTTT.

J is TRBJ1-1 and V is TRBV27, with a weak D call TRBD1 (6 bases). From germline, CDR1 is MNHEY and CDR2 SMNVEV (reference sequence). This CDR3 comprises 15 residues. V lost 4 bases to trimming and J lost 1 base, with 13 bases between them. CDR3 residues: CASSSLGGANTEAFF. The CDR3 DNA reads TGTGCCAGCAGTTCCCTGGGGGGGGCGAACACTGAAGCTTTCTTT.

At least ten counts were recorded for this clonotype. The chain combines TRBV7-8 with TRBJ1-4, with TRBD1 matching 9 bases. The CDR3 consists of 16 residues. Germline V CDR1 and CDR2: SGHVS, FQNEAQ. Trimming removed 7 bases from V and 7 bases from J; junction bases left unmatched: 13. The chain's CDR3 is CASKTEPEDRGEKLFF. In DNA, the CDR3 is TGTGCCAGCAAGACCGAACCAGAGGACAGGGGTGAAAAACTGTTTTTT.